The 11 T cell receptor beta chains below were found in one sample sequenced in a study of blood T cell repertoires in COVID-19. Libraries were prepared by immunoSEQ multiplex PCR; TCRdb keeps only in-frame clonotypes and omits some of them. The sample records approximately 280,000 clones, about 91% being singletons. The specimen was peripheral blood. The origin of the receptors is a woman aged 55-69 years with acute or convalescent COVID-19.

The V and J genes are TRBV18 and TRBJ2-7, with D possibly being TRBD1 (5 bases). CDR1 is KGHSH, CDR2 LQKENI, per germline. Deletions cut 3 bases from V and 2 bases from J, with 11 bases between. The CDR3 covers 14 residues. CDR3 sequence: CASSPLQGTYEQYF. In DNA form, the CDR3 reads TGTGCCAGCTCACCGTTGCAGGGCACCTACGAGCAGTACTTC. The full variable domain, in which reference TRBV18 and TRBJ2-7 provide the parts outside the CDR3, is NAGVMQNPRHLVRRRGQEARLRCSPMKGHSHVYWYRQLPEEGLKFMVYLQKENIIDESGMPKERFSAEFPKEGPSILRIQQVVRGDSAAYFCASSPLQGTYEQYFGPGTRLTVT.

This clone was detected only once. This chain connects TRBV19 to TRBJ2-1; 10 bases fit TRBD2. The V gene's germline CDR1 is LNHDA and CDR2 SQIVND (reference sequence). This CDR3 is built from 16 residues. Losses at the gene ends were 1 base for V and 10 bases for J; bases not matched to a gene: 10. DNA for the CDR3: TGTGCCAGTAGTATAGCGATAGCGGGGGGCTTTGGGGAGCAGTTCTTC. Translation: CASSIAIAGGFGEQFF.

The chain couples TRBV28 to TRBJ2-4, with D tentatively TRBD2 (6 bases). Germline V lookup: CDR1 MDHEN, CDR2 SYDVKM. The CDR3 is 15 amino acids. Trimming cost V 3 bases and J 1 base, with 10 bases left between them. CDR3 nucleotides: TGTGCCAGCAGTTTCCGGGGGACTGCCAAAAACATTCAGTACTTC. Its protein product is CASSFRGTAKNIQYF. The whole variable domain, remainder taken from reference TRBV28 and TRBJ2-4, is DVKVTQSSRYLVKRTGEKVFLECVQDMDHENMFWYRQDPGLGLRLIYFSYDVKMKEKGDIPEGYSVSREKKERFSLILESASTNQTSMYLCASSFRGTAKNIQYFGAGTRLSVL.

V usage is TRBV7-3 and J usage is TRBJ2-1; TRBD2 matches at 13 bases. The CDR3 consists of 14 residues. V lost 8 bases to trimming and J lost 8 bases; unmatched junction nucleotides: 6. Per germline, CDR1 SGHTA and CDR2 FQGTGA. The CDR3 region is CASWTSGSDDEQFF. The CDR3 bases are TGTGCCAGCTGGACTAGCGGGAGCGACGATGAGCAGTTCTTC.

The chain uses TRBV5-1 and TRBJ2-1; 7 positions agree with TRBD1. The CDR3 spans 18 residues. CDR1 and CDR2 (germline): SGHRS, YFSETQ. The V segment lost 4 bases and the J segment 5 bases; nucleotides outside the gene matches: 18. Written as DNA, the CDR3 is TGCGCCAGCAGCCGGGACAGTAGATTATTACTACTCCACAATGAGCAGTTCTTC. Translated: CASSRDSRLLLLHNEQFF.

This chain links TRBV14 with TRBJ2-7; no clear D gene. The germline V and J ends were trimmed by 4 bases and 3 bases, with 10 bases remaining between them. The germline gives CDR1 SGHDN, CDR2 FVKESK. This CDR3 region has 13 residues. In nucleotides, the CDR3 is TGTGCCAGCAGCCTACCTAACGACTACGAGCAGTACTTC. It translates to CASSLPNDYEQYF.

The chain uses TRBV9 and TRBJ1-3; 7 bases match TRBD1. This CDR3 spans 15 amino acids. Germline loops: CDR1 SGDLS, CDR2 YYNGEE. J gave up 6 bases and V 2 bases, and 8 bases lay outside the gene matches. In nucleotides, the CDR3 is TGTGCCAGCAGCGTTACAGGGGATCATAAAAACACCATATATTTT. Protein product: CASSVTGDHKNTIYF.

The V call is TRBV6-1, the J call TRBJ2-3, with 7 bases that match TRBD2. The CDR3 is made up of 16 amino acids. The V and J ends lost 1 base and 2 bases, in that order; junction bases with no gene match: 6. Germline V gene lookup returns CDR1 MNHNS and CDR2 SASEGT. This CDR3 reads CASSEVGGGVTDTQYF. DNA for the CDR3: TGTGCCAGCAGTGAAGTGGGCGGGGGTGTCACAGATACGCAGTATTTT.

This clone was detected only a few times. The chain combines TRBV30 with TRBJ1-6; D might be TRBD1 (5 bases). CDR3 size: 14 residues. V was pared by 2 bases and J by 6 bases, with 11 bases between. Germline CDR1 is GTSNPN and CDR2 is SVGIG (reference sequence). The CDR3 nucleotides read TGTGCCTGGAGTTTTGGGGCCGGTAATTCACCCCTCCACTTT. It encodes CAWSFGAGNSPLHF.

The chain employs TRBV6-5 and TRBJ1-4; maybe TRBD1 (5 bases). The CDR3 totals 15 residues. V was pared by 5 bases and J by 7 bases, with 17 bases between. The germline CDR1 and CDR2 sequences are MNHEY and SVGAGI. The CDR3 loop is CASSRAGGRGEKLFF. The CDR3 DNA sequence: TGTGCCAGCAGTCGCGCCGGGGGACGGGGTGAAAAACTGTTTTTT.

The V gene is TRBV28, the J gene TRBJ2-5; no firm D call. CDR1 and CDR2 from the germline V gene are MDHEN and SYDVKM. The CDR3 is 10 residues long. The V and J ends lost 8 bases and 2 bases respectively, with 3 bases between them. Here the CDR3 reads CASAQETQYF. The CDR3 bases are TGTGCCAGCGCGCAAGAGACCCAGTACTTC. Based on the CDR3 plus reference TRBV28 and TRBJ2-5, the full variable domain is DVKVTQSSRYLVKRTGEKVFLECVQDMDHENMFWYRQDPGLGLRLIYFSYDVKMKEKGDIPEGYSVSREKKERFSLILESASTNQTSMYLCASAQETQYFGPGTRLLVL.